The present T cell receptor (beta chain) was sequenced within a study of OX40 agonist ivuxolimab in advanced cancers. Across the whole study: Antecedent anti-PD-1, anti-PD-L1 or anti-CTLA-4 therapy was permissible, with roughly 36% having received some.

The CDR3 is made up of 15 amino acids. V was cut by 3 bases and J by 2 bases, with 11 bases left in between. Germline assignment: CDR1 SNHLY and CDR2 FYNNEI. This table comes from immunoSEQ multiplex PCR, and its TCRdb copy is limited to in-frame clones, with some not included. The profile shows roughly 76,000 clones, 85% to 90% of them singletons. There are many counts of this clone. Other DNA sequences in the same sample also yield this CDR3. Sequenced here: CD4+ or CD8+ T cells sorted from blood, sampled in a trial of the OX40 agonist ivuxolimab. The receptor was isolated from an adult with an advanced solid tumor such as melanoma, head and neck, liver or kidney cancer. This rearrangement joins TRBV2 to TRBJ1-5, with unresolved D. CDR3 amino acids: CASSDYTRGNQPQHF. CDR3 nucleotide sequence: TGTGCCAGCAGTGACTACACTCGGGGCAATCAGCCCCAGCATTTT.